Given below is one TCR beta chain in context. Its antigen remains unidentified. The data belong to a study of T-cell reconstitution after alpha-beta-depleted transplantation in children. This CDR3 has 14 residues. Between the trimmed V and J ends, which lost 3 bases and 4 bases, there was a span of 12 bases. Findings and limits, study-wide: The study reportedly traced alpha-beta T cells about two months after transplant to several hundred expanded graft clones.

Unique molecular identifiers were incorporated when the TCRbeta library was constructed. TCRdb re-called the PCR reads through MiXCR, storing one row per CDR3 protein. The sample lists 130,000 or so distinct CDR3 sequences, about 9.6% occurring once. The chain uses TRBV12-3 or TRBV12-4 and TRBJ1-1; possible D gene TRBD1, 6 bases. The starting material was PBMCs, mostly from graft donor cells, obtained 180 days after TCRalphabeta/CD19-depleted stem cell transplant. The source of this sequence is a girl younger than two who had a stem cell transplant for combined immunodeficiency, so the T cells may come from the graft donor. The CDR3 sequence is CASSLEGVATEAFF. In DNA form, the CDR3 reads TGTGCCAGCAGTTTGGAGGGGGTGGCCACTGAAGCTTTCTTT.